The entry below gives a single T cell receptor beta chain sequence along with its context. Trimming removed 0 bases from V and 9 bases from J, with 18 bases in between. This CDR3 is 16 amino acids long. The germline V gene encodes CDR1 SGHDN and CDR2 FVKESK. Authors' data handling: Amplifying reference gene primers gave estimates of nucleated cell counts. Clones were sequenced by immunoSEQ multiplex PCR, and TCRdb holds only the in-frame ones, with some missing. D and trimming were read from the DNA, whereas the V and J calls and clone size are those reported in that table. Counted here are about 170,000 clones, about nine tenths occurring once; the ten biggest clones make up 1.6%. This record comes from a study of blood T cell repertoires in COVID-19. Study-level information: Donors in the United States, Italy and Spain gave samples during acute or convalescent COVID-19. The cDNA or gDNA used as material had been derived from T cells, B-cell-depleted T cells, or PBMCs.

The source is a woman aged 45-59 years with acute or convalescent COVID-19. The chain uses TRBV14 and TRBJ2-1; D not certain. Sample: peripheral blood. The CDR3 is CASSQDLGTVSGEQFF. The CDR3 coding sequence is TGTGCCAGCAGCCAAGATTTGGGCACGGTCTCTGGTGAGCAGTTCTTC.